This is a list of T cell receptor beta chains from one sample in a study of OX40 agonist ivuxolimab in advanced cancers. Libraries were prepared by immunoSEQ multiplex PCR; TCRdb keeps only in-frame clonotypes and omits some of them. Of about 120,000 clones in the sample, around 91% were seen once. The starting material was CD4+ or CD8+ T cells sorted from blood, obtained in a trial of the OX40 agonist ivuxolimab. Every receptor here comes from an adult with an advanced solid tumor such as melanoma, head and neck, liver or kidney cancer. Both conserved end residues are part of each CDR3. The D gene is left open where the match is weak. Clone size is not always given. Where it is, it says once, few, many or a class for expanded clones.

clone_size,v_call,d_call,j_call,cdr3_aa,cdr3_nt
NA,TRBV30,TRBD1,TRBJ1-5,CAWSVGTVYQPQHF,TGTGCCTGGAGTGTCGGGACAGTTTATCAGCCCCAGCATTTT
NA,TRBV27,NA,TRBJ1-2,CASGSWTAPIYGYTF,TGTGCCAGCGGATCTTGGACCGCTCCTATCTATGGCTACACCTTC
once,TRBV10-1,NA,TRBJ2-3,CASSESGSTDTQYF,TGCGCCAGCAGTGAGTCCGGCAGCACAGATACGCAGTATTTT
NA,TRBV15,TRBD1,TRBJ1-5,CATSRASGQGYSNQPQHF,TGTGCCACCAGCAGAGCCTCGGGACAGGGATATAGCAATCAGCCCCAGCATTTT
NA,TRBV7-2,NA,TRBJ1-1,CASSLVIGGQTNTEAFF,TGTGCCAGCAGCTTAGTTATAGGAGGACAAACGAACACTGAAGCTTTCTTT
NA,TRBV28,NA,TRBJ2-7,CASSTPAAYEQYF,TGTGCCAGCAGCACTCCGGCGGCCTACGAGCAGTACTTC
NA,TRBV11-3,NA,TRBJ2-1,CASSPQAGMYNEQFF,TGTGCCAGCAGCCCCCAGGCGGGGATGTACAATGAGCAGTTCTTC
NA,TRBV28,TRBD1,TRBJ2-1,CASSRGQAGPSYNEQFF,TGTGCCAGCAGCAGGGGACAGGCCGGGCCCTCCTACAATGAGCAGTTCTTC
NA,TRBV9,NA,TRBJ2-3,CASTPWGLGTDTQYF,TGTGCCAGCACCCCCTGGGGCCTTGGCACAGATACGCAGTATTTT
NA,TRBV30,TRBD1,TRBJ2-7,CAWAGQGAYEQYF,TGTGCCTGGGCGGGACAGGGGGCTTACGAGCAGTACTTC
NA,TRBV4-3,TRBD2,TRBJ2-3,CASSQQRGVTDTQYF,TGCGCCAGCAGCCAACAGCGGGGGGTCACAGATACGCAGTATTTT
NA,TRBV10-2,NA,TRBJ2-3,CASSVSGDTQYF,TGCGCCAGCAGTGTGTCGGGGGATACGCAGTATTTT
once,TRBV6-5,NA,TRBJ1-2,CASSESTYGYTF,TGTGCCAGCAGTGAGAGTACCTATGGCTACACCTTC
NA,TRBV7-9,NA,TRBJ2-2,CASSLGDTTGELFF,TGTGCCAGCAGCTTAGGGGACACCACCGGGGAGCTGTTTTTT
NA,TRBV5-1,NA,TRBJ2-7,CASSLEPGPYEQYF,TGCGCCAGCAGCTTGGAACCAGGCCCTTACGAGCAGTACTTC
NA,TRBV30,NA,TRBJ1-1,CAWRLVASEAFF,TGTGCCTGGAGACTAGTAGCATCTGAAGCTTTCTTT
NA,TRBV4-2,NA,TRBJ2-5,CASSERHGGWGAQYF,TGTGCCAGCAGCGAGAGACACGGAGGTTGGGGGGCCCAGTACTTC
NA,TRBV7-9,NA,TRBJ1-6,CASSREGLNSPLHF,TGTGCCAGCAGCCGAGAGGGTCTTAATTCACCCCTCCACTTT
NA,TRBV15,TRBD1,TRBJ2-3,CATSRGQGAGDTQYF,TGTGCCACCAGCAGAGGACAGGGGGCGGGGGATACGCAGTATTTT
NA,TRBV10-1,NA,TRBJ1-5,CASSVGGDNQPQHF,TGCGCCAGCAGTGTCGGCGGGGACAATCAGCCCCAGCATTTT
once,TRBV6-6,TRBD1,TRBJ2-3,CASSYSSGGDTQYF,TGTGCCAGCAGTTACTCGTCAGGGGGAGATACGCAGTATTTT
NA,TRBV6-5,NA,TRBJ2-7,CASRIGSGSPYEQYF,TGTGCCAGCAGAATAGGCTCAGGGAGCCCCTACGAGCAGTACTTC
NA,TRBV5-4,TRBD1,TRBJ2-7,CASSYDRGTYEQYF,TGTGCCAGCAGTTATGACAGGGGTACCTACGAGCAGTACTTC